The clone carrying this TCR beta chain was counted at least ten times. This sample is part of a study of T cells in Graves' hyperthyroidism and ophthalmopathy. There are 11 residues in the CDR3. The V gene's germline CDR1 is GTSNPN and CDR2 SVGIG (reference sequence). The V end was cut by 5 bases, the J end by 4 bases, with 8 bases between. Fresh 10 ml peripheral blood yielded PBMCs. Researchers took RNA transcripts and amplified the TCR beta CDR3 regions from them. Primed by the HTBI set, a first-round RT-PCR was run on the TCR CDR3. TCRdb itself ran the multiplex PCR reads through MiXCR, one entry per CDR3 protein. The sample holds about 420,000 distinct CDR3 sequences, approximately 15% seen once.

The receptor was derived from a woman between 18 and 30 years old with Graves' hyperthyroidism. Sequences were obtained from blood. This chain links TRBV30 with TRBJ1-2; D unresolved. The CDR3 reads CAWQETYGYTF. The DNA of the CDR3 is TGTGCCTGGCAGGAGACCTATGGCTACACCTTC.